Below, 28 T cell receptor beta chains from the same sample are listed, as sequenced in a study of blood T cells in healthy people across ages. A second 7 to 11 cycle PCR used barcoded and J-beta primers. TCRdb recomputed calls from the 5' RACE reads with MiXCR, one row per CDR3 protein. This sample has about 1.8 million distinct CDR3 sequences, with about 50% found just once. The sequenced sample was blood. All receptors derive from a woman between 40 and 50 years old in good health.

The CDR3 DNA follows: TGCAGCGCAGGGGATCGGGAAAAACTGTTTTTT. Encoded protein: CSAGDREKLFF. The chain recombines TRBV29-1 with TRBJ1-4; D may be TRBD1 (6 bases). The CDR3 has 11 amino acids. Trimming took off 7 bases at V and 8 bases at J, with 11 bases between the two ends. Germline V gives CDR1 SQVTM, CDR2 ANQGSEA.

This rearrangement joins TRBV6-5 to TRBJ1-4, with D maybe TRBD1 (5 bases). The germline CDR1 and CDR2 sequences are MNHEY and SVGAGI. The CDR3 consists of 15 residues. V gave up 0 bases and J gave up 8 bases, with 13 bases separating them. The CDR3 nucleotides are TGTGCCAGCAGTTACTCTGGAGGGGCGAACGAAAAACTGTTTTTT. The encoded protein is CASSYSGGANEKLFF.

This clonotype was detected only a few times. The rearrangement links TRBV7-2 to TRBJ2-1, with TRBD2 identical over 10 bases. CDR1 is SGHTA and CDR2 is FQGNSA in the germline V gene. The CDR3 covers 15 residues. The V and J ends lost 5 bases and 7 bases, in that order; junction bases with no gene match: 8. The chain's CDR3 is CASSPRAGGPNEQFF. The CDR3 DNA is TGTGCCAGCAGCCCACGAGCGGGGGGGCCGAATGAGCAGTTCTTC.

The CDR3 sequence: CASTPRQGSYNEQYF. The CDR3 nucleotides read TGTGCCAGCACCCCACGACAGGGCTCCTACAATGAGCAGTACTTC. This rearrangement joins TRBV12-3 or TRBV12-4 to TRBJ2-1, with 7 bases identical to TRBD1. The J call may be in error: the DNA end matches TRBJ2-7 better. The CDR3 length is 15 residues.

Regarding this clonotype: The junction and the germline gene differ at one end; a read error may be behind it. The chain recombines TRBV24-1 with TRBJ2-1; D perhaps matches TRBD1 (7 bases). This CDR3 spans 16 amino acids. Germline-derived CDR1 and CDR2 are KGHDR and SFDVKD. CDR3 DNA sequence: TGTGCCTCCAGTGATTTGATAGGACAGGAGGGTCATGAGCAGTTCTTC. Translating gives CASSDLIGQEGHEQFF.

V and J are TRBV28 and TRBJ2-7; D is possibly TRBD2 (7 bases). Germline CDR1 and CDR2: MDHEN and SYDVKM. This CDR3 spans 11 amino acids. CDR3 sequence (DNA): TGTGCGGGGGGGCTGAACAATGAGCAGTACTTC. Encoded protein: CAGGLNNEQYF.

This clonotype was counted only a few times. The gene calls are TRBV15 and TRBJ2-3; D possibly corresponds to TRBD1 (5 bases). Germline CDR1 is LNHNV and CDR2 is YYDKDF (reference sequence). The CDR3 totals 15 residues. The V gene lost 6 bases and the J gene lost 2 bases, with 15 bases spanning the gap. CDR3 amino acids: CATRGTRAHTDTQYF. The DNA for the CDR3 is TGTGCCACCAGGGGCACCAGGGCCCACACAGATACGCAGTATTTT.

The chain employs TRBV20-1 and TRBJ2-7, with TRBD1 identical over 11 bases. V trimming: 6 bases; J trimming: 7 bases; junction bases outside the gene matches: 14. The CDR3 runs 15 residues. Germline V CDR1 and CDR2: DFQATT, SNEGSKA (reference sequence). The CDR3 loop is CSAPPWDRGFNEQYF. The CDR3 coding sequence is TGCAGTGCCCCTCCCTGGGACAGGGGGTTCAATGAGCAGTACTTC.

V usage is TRBV29-1 and J usage is TRBJ2-1; no clear D gene. V was pared by 6 bases and J by 0 bases, with 21 bases between. Germline V CDR1 and CDR2: SQVTM, ANQGSEA. The CDR3 consists of 17 residues. CDR3 protein: CSVPQNTIRASYNEQFF. The CDR3 DNA follows: TGCAGCGTCCCCCAAAACACAATACGAGCCTCCTACAATGAGCAGTTCTTC.

The chain employs TRBV6-5 and TRBJ2-3; 7 bases are shared with TRBD1. Germline CDR1 reads MNHEY; CDR2 reads SVGAGI. With 3 bases clipped from V and 2 bases from J, the junction kept 8 bases outside the gene matches. The CDR3 totals 16 residues. The CDR3 region has the DNA TGTGCCAGCAGTTATTCACCGGGACAGATCACAGATACGCAGTATTTT. Amino acids: CASSYSPGQITDTQYF.

For the CDR3, the DNA is TGTGCCAGCAGTTTCCGGGTCACAGAGACCCAGTTCTTC. Translating it yields CASSFRVTETQFF. V and J are TRBV28 and TRBJ2-5, with unresolved D. The J call may be in error: the DNA end matches TRBJ2-1 better. Per germline, CDR1 MDHEN and CDR2 SYDVKM. The CDR3 consists of 13 residues.

The chain links TRBV3-1 to TRBJ2-1, with 7 bases matching TRBD2. The CDR3 is 15 residues long. Trimming took 0 bases from V and 3 from J; bases not matched to a gene: 2. CDR1 LGHDT and CDR2 YNNKEL come from the germline V gene (reference sequence). CDR3 protein: CASSQETSLYNEQFF. Written as DNA, the CDR3 is TGTGCCAGCAGCCAAGAGACTAGCCTCTACAATGAGCAGTTCTTC.

This clonotype was counted between two and nine times. The chain uses TRBV20-1 and TRBJ1-6; D gene unclear. V shed 0 bases and J shed 0 bases, with 15 bases lying between them. CDR3 length: 18 amino acids. Germline CDR1 DFQATT, CDR2 SNEGSKA (reference sequence). The CDR3, as DNA: TGCAGTGCTAGAGATTTGCGGGCTGAAAGCTCCTATAATTCACCCCTCCACTTT. Protein sequence: CSARDLRAESSYNSPLHF.

The sample holds a few counts of this clonotype. The chain couples TRBV12-3 or TRBV12-4 to TRBJ2-5; the D gene is possibly TRBD2 (5 bases). Between the trimmed V and J ends, which lost 3 bases and 2 bases, there was a span of 13 bases. There are 15 residues in the CDR3. CDR3 in DNA: TGTGCCAGCAGTTTCTGGGGAGAACAGCAAGAGACCCAGTACTTC. Amino acids: CASSFWGEQQETQYF.

The V call is TRBV6-2 or TRBV6-3, the J call TRBJ2-5; D may be TRBD2 (6 bases). There are 15 residues in the CDR3. V was trimmed by 6 bases and J by 3 bases, leaving 17 bases between them. Germline CDR1 is MNHEY and CDR2 is SVGEGT. CDR3 protein: CASSRLGGAEETQYF. The CDR3 region has the DNA TGTGCCAGCAGCCGTCTAGGAGGGGCCGAAGAGACCCAGTACTTC.

This clonotype came up a few times. This chain uses TRBV14 with TRBJ2-7; no firm D call. The CDR3 consists of 14 residues. The germline CDR1 and CDR2 sequences are SGHDN and FVKESK. The V and J ends lost 4 bases and 7 bases respectively, with 17 bases between them. This CDR3 reads CASSPLDRTREQYF. The DNA for the CDR3 is TGTGCCAGCAGCCCCCTGGACCGTACGAGGGAGCAGTACTTC.

The rearrangement links TRBV12-3 or TRBV12-4 to TRBJ1-1; D perhaps matches TRBD1 (5 bases). Trimming shortened V by 6 bases and J by 4 bases, and 12 bases separated the two germline ends. The CDR3 is 13 amino acids. CDR3 residues: CASSGAEITEAFF. The DNA for the CDR3 is TGTGCCAGCAGCGGGGCAGAGATCACTGAAGCTTTCTTT.

The genes are TRBV20-1 and TRBJ2-3, with TRBD2 matching over 8 bases. Trimming took 6 bases from V and 2 from J; bases not matched to a gene: 4. CDR3 length equals 13 residues. Looked up from germline, CDR1 is DFQATT and CDR2 is SNEGSKA (reference sequence). The CDR3 loop reads CSAPGGPTDTQYF. Here the CDR3 DNA reads TGCAGTGCCCCGGGAGGGCCCACAGATACGCAGTATTTT.

This chain joins TRBV19 and TRBJ1-2; a possible D gene is TRBD1 (5 bases). This CDR3 region has 16 residues. V was cut by 3 bases and J by 8 bases, with 22 bases left in between. Germline CDR1 and CDR2: LNHDA and SQIVND (reference sequence). The CDR3 here is CASSITMTGPRDGYTF. CDR3 nucleotide sequence: TGTGCCAGTAGTATCACCATGACGGGCCCCCGGGACGGCTACACCTTC.

The chain is built from TRBV6-2 or TRBV6-3 and TRBJ1-2; D remains unclear. The germline V gene encodes CDR1 MNHEY and CDR2 SVGEGT. Trimming took 7 bases from V and 2 from J, leaving 8 bases between them. The CDR3 has 12 residues. In DNA, the CDR3 is TGTGCCAGCACCTACAACAACTATGGCTACACCTTC. Residues: CASTYNNYGYTF.

The CDR3 DNA follows: TGCGCCAGCAGCCGCCTAGGGGCCACTGAAGCTTTCTTT. Protein product: CASSRLGATEAFF. This rearrangement joins TRBV4-3 to TRBJ1-1; TRBD1 is a possible D gene (5 bases). CDR1 and CDR2 from the germline V gene are LGHNA and YSLEER. The CDR3 loop spans 13 amino acids. Trimming pared 4 bases from V and 4 bases from J, leaving 10 bases between.

The chain is built from TRBV7-2 and TRBJ2-5, with 11 bases lining up with TRBD2. CDR1 and CDR2 (germline): SGHTA, FQGNSA. V dropped 3 bases and J dropped 4; count of bases not matched to a gene: 4. The CDR3 contains 15 residues. CDR3 in amino acids: CASSFVLAGGETQYF. The CDR3 bases are TGTGCCAGCAGCTTTGTCCTAGCGGGGGGAGAGACCCAGTACTTC. Looking up the rest from reference TRBV7-2 and TRBJ2-5 gives the full variable domain: GAGVSQSPSNKVTEKGKDVELRCDPISGHTALYWYRQSLGQGLEFLIYFQGNSAPDKSGLPSDRFSAERTGGSVSTLTIQRTQQEDSAVYLCASSFVLAGGETQYFGPGTRLLVL.

The gene calls are TRBV3-1 and TRBJ2-3; tentatively, D is TRBD1 (6 bases). Deletions cut 3 bases from V and 2 bases from J, with 15 bases between. The CDR3 extends over 16 amino acids. Germline assignment: CDR1 LGHDT and CDR2 YNNKEL (reference sequence). CDR3 in DNA: TGTGCCAGCAGCCAGGTGGGGGCGGGCCTCACAGATACGCAGTATTTT. Its translation: CASSQVGAGLTDTQYF.

The genes are TRBV12-3 or TRBV12-4 and TRBJ2-1; D might be TRBD1 or TRBD2, each matching 6 bases. V dropped 7 bases and J dropped 7 bases, with 23 bases sitting between them. There are 16 residues in the CDR3. The DNA of the CDR3 is TGTGCCAGCACCCCTTGGGGGCGGGGTCGGTTGAATGAGCAGTTCTTC. Translated, it gives CASTPWGRGRLNEQFF.

This clonotype was seen a handful of times. The chain carries TRBV20-1 and TRBJ2-6; 9 positions agree with TRBD1. CDR1 DFQATT and CDR2 SNEGSKA come from the germline V gene (reference sequence). The CDR3 covers 17 residues. Trimming removed 0 bases from V and 4 bases from J; junction bases left unmatched: 7. This chain's CDR3 is CSARDPGQGTGANVLTF. For the CDR3, the DNA is TGCAGTGCTAGAGATCCGGGACAGGGAACCGGGGCCAACGTCCTGACTTTC.

The rearrangement uses TRBV4-2 and TRBJ2-7; D may be TRBD1 (5 bases). This CDR3 contains 14 residues. V lost 2 bases and J 10 bases, leaving 18 bases between the germline ends. Germline CDR1 and CDR2: LGHNA and YNFKEQ. The DNA of the CDR3 is TGTGCCAGCAGCCAAAGCGACAGACAAACGGCCCAGTACTTC. Encoded protein: CASSQSDRQTAQYF.

The rearrangement links TRBV12-3 or TRBV12-4 to TRBJ1-4, with TRBD1 matching over 7 bases. This CDR3 has 15 residues. The V segment lost 6 bases and the J segment 4 bases; nucleotides outside the gene matches: 8. CDR3 region: CASRLGTAFNEKLFF. CDR3 DNA sequence: TGTGCCAGCAGGCTCGGGACAGCCTTTAATGAAAAACTGTTTTTT.

The CDR3 coding sequence is TGTGCCAGCAGCGTAGACCTAGCGGGGGGGCTCCAGGATGAGCAGTACTTC. Translating gives CASSVDLAGGLQDEQYF. The V call is TRBV9, the J call TRBJ2-5; 12 bases map to TRBD2. The trim removed 0 bases at V and 11 bases at J, leaving 14 bases unmatched. Germline V CDR1 and CDR2: SGDLS, YYNGEE. This CDR3 comprises 17 residues.